The rows below give T cell receptor beta chains drawn from one sample of a study of PD-1 blockade in classical Hodgkin lymphoma. TCRdb's copy holds only in-frame clones and misses some; the assay was immunoSEQ multiplex PCR. The profile shows approximately 47,000 clones, approximately 90% of them singletons. Material for sequencing was peripheral blood mononuclear cells (PBMCs). These receptors came from a human donor with classical Hodgkin lymphoma. CDR3s include the opening cysteine and the closing phenylalanine or tryptophan. A D gene is named only where the DNA matches it firmly. Size values are once, few and many counts, or a class for expanded clones, and some rows have none.

CDR3: CASSYSGATDTQYF
DNA: TGTGCCAGCAGCTATAGCGGGGCCACAGATACGCAGTATTTT
size: .
V: TRBV4-2
length: 14
J: TRBJ2-3
D: TRBD2

CDR3: CASSLGDSYEQYF
DNA: TGTGCCAGCAGCTTAGGTGACTCCTACGAGCAGTACTTC
size: .
V: TRBV11-2
length: 13
J: TRBJ2-7
D: .

CDR3: CASSEGEWETQYF
DNA: TGCGCCAGCAGTGAGGGGGAGTGGGAGACCCAGTACTTC
size: .
V: TRBV10-1
length: 13
J: TRBJ2-5
D: .

CDR3: CASSFGAGAGETQYF
DNA: TGTGCCAGCAGCTTCGGCGCGGGGGCCGGGGAGACCCAGTACTTC
size: .
V: TRBV7-2
length: 15
J: TRBJ2-5
D: .

CDR3: CASSLGGEGTEAFF
DNA: TGCGCCAGCAGCTTGGGGGGCGAGGGCACTGAAGCTTTCTTT
size: .
V: TRBV5-1
length: 14
J: TRBJ1-1
D: .

CDR3: CASSRNGGPMETQYF
DNA: TGTGCCAGCAGCAGGAATGGGGGGCCTATGGAGACCCAGTACTTC
size: .
V: TRBV7-3
length: 15
J: TRBJ2-5
D: .

CDR3: CAWSWGTSTDTQYF
DNA: TGTGCCTGGAGTTGGGGAACTAGCACAGATACGCAGTATTTT
size: .
V: TRBV30
length: 14
J: TRBJ2-3
D: .

CDR3: CASSLKLAGEETQYF
DNA: TGTGCCAGCAGCTTAAAACTAGCGGGAGAAGAGACCCAGTACTTC
size: .
V: TRBV7-9
length: 15
J: TRBJ2-5
D: TRBD2

CDR3: CASSFGQAMNTEAFF
DNA: TGTGCCAGCAGCTTTGGACAGGCTATGAACACTGAAGCTTTCTTT
size: once
V: TRBV7-3
length: 15
J: TRBJ1-1
D: TRBD1

CDR3: CASSEGRGETDTQYF
DNA: TGTGCCAGCAGTGAAGGACGGGGGGAGACAGATACGCAGTATTTT
size: .
V: TRBV6-4
length: 15
J: TRBJ2-3
D: TRBD2

CDR3: CASSSQGQINTGELFF
DNA: TGCGCCAGCAGCTCCCAAGGTCAGATCAACACCGGGGAGCTGTTTTTT
size: once
V: TRBV5-1
length: 16
J: TRBJ2-2
D: .

CDR3: CASSQNPGLGKETQYF
DNA: TGCGCCAGCAGCCAGAATCCGGGACTGGGCAAAGAGACCCAGTACTTC
size: .
V: TRBV4-1
length: 16
J: TRBJ2-5
D: .

CDR3: CASSPARGLGNTEAFF
DNA: TGTGCCAGCAGCCCTGCGCGGGGCCTGGGGAACACTGAAGCTTTCTTT
size: .
V: TRBV28
length: 16
J: TRBJ1-1
D: .

CDR3: CASSLYNQGAPGYTF
DNA: TGTGCCAGCAGCTTGTATAATCAGGGAGCTCCTGGCTACACCTTC
size: .
V: TRBV5-6
length: 15
J: TRBJ1-2
D: .

CDR3: CASSLGYSEKLFF
DNA: TGTGCCAGCAGCTTAGGATACTCTGAAAAACTGTTTTTT
size: .
V: TRBV13
length: 13
J: TRBJ1-4
D: .

CDR3: CASSLERQWGSGNTIYF
DNA: TGTGCCAGCAGTTTAGAAAGACAGTGGGGATCTGGAAACACCATATATTTT
size: .
V: TRBV28
length: 17
J: TRBJ1-3
D: .

CDR3: CASSLVGWGQGQSTDTQYF
DNA: TGTGCCAGCAGCTTAGTCGGTTGGGGACAGGGGCAGAGCACAGATACGCAGTATTTT
size: few
V: TRBV11-2
length: 19
J: TRBJ2-3
D: TRBD1

CDR3: CASSIPRTVSGNTIYF
DNA: TGTGCCAGTAGTATCCCCAGGACAGTCTCTGGAAACACCATATATTTT
size: .
V: TRBV19
length: 16
J: TRBJ1-3
D: .

CDR3: CASSEAGSNTEAFF
DNA: TGCGCCAGCAGTGAAGCAGGGTCAAACACTGAAGCTTTCTTT
size: .
V: TRBV10-1
length: 14
J: TRBJ1-1
D: .

CDR3: CASSLNPRQGSATNEKLFF
DNA: TGTGCCAGCAGCCTTAACCCCCGGCAGGGCTCTGCAACTAATGAAAAACTGTTTTTT
size: .
V: TRBV4-2
length: 19
J: TRBJ1-4
D: .

CDR3: CASSLQGLAGGIEYF
DNA: TGTGCCAGCAGTTTACAGGGACTAGCGGGAGGCATAGAGTACTTC
size: .
V: TRBV28
length: 15
J: TRBJ2-7
D: TRBD2

CDR3: CASTTSVSSYNEQFF
DNA: TGCGCCAGCACAACTAGCGTAAGCTCCTACAATGAGCAGTTCTTC
size: .
V: TRBV5-1
length: 15
J: TRBJ2-1
D: TRBD2

CDR3: CAWSVRVVGKNYGYTF
DNA: TGTGCCTGGAGTGTACGGGTAGTGGGGAAAAACTATGGCTACACCTTC
size: .
V: TRBV30
length: 16
J: TRBJ1-2
D: .

CDR3: CASNNLGGSGTEAFF
DNA: TGTGCCAGCAACAACCTAGGGGGATCGGGCACTGAAGCTTTCTTT
size: .
V: TRBV7-9
length: 15
J: TRBJ1-1
D: .

CDR3: CAWSVGASRSTDTQYF
DNA: TGTGCCTGGAGTGTTGGGGCTAGCCGAAGCACAGATACGCAGTATTTT
size: .
V: TRBV30
length: 16
J: TRBJ2-3
D: .

CDR3: CASIGGHLNTGELFF
DNA: TGTGCCAGCATAGGGGGCCACCTCAACACCGGGGAGCTGTTTTTT
size: .
V: TRBV28
length: 15
J: TRBJ2-2
D: TRBD1

CDR3: CASSSPGGGYEKLFF
DNA: TGTGCCAGCAGTTCCCCAGGGGGTGGCTACGAAAAACTGTTTTTT
size: .
V: TRBV28
length: 15
J: TRBJ1-4
D: TRBD1

CDR3: CAWAGGAGGYTF
DNA: TGTGCCTGGGCGGGGGGCGCCGGGGGCTACACCTTC
size: .
V: TRBV30
length: 12
J: TRBJ1-2
D: .

CDR3: CASSHGTSRLTDTQYF
DNA: TGTGCCAGCAGCCACGGGACATCTCGACTCACAGATACGCAGTATTTT
size: .
V: TRBV7-2
length: 16
J: TRBJ2-3
D: .

CDR3: CASSFQGFNQPQHF
DNA: TGTGCCAGCAGTTTCCAGGGTTTCAATCAGCCCCAGCATTTT
size: .
V: TRBV27
length: 14
J: TRBJ1-5
D: .

CDR3: CASSFRGGTEAFF
DNA: TGTGCCAGTAGTTTCAGGGGCGGCACTGAAGCTTTCTTT
size: .
V: TRBV19
length: 13
J: TRBJ1-1
D: .

CDR3: CASSQDRQGEQYF
DNA: TGTGCCAGCAGCCAAGACCGGCAGGGGGAGCAGTACTTC
size: .
V: TRBV14
length: 13
J: TRBJ2-7
D: .

CDR3: CASGTEVNTEAFF
DNA: TGCGCCAGCGGGACTGAGGTGAACACTGAAGCTTTCTTT
size: .
V: TRBV5-1
length: 13
J: TRBJ1-1
D: .

CDR3: CASSSIGQLSTDTQYF
DNA: TGTGCCAGCAGTTCCATCGGACAGCTAAGCACAGATACGCAGTATTTT
size: .
V: TRBV27
length: 16
J: TRBJ2-3
D: .

CDR3: CASGVGNTGELFF
DNA: TGTGCGAGCGGGGTCGGGAACACCGGGGAGCTGTTTTTT
size: .
V: TRBV5-4
length: 13
J: TRBJ2-2
D: TRBD2

CDR3: CASSLGASGRAYPGELFF
DNA: TGTGCCAGCAGCTTGGGAGCTAGCGGGAGGGCCTACCCCGGGGAGCTGTTTTTT
size: .
V: TRBV5-4
length: 18
J: TRBJ2-2
D: TRBD2

CDR3: CASSAGTSGYTDTQYF
DNA: TGTGCCAGCAGCGCGGGGACTAGCGGGTACACAGATACGCAGTATTTT
size: .
V: TRBV9
length: 16
J: TRBJ2-3
D: TRBD2

CDR3: CASSDSVRVDTGELFF
DNA: TGTGCCAGCAGTGACTCGGTCAGGGTCGACACCGGGGAGCTGTTTTTT
size: .
V: TRBV6-4
length: 16
J: TRBJ2-2
D: .

CDR3: CASRYHGTGGNQPQHF
DNA: TGTGCCAGCAGGTACCACGGGACAGGGGGTAATCAGCCCCAGCATTTT
size: .
V: TRBV2
length: 16
J: TRBJ1-5
D: TRBD1

CDR3: CASILQGLHEAFF
DNA: TGTGCCAGCATTCTGCAGGGGCTCCATGAAGCTTTCTTT
size: .
V: TRBV28
length: 13
J: TRBJ1-1
D: .

CDR3: CASSVALAGVYEQYF
DNA: TGTGCCAGCAGCGTAGCACTAGCGGGAGTCTACGAGCAGTACTTC
size: .
V: TRBV9
length: 15
J: TRBJ2-7
D: TRBD2

CDR3: CASTLGGGGTGELFF
DNA: TGTGCCAGTACCCTGGGAGGGGGCGGCACCGGGGAGCTGTTTTTT
size: .
V: TRBV19
length: 15
J: TRBJ2-2
D: .

CDR3: CASSSGEGLEQYF
DNA: TGTGCCAGCTCCTCGGGGGAGGGCCTCGAGCAGTACTTC
size: few
V: TRBV18
length: 13
J: TRBJ2-7
D: TRBD2

CDR3: CASSSIYSQYEQYF
DNA: TGTGCCAGCAGCAGCATTTATTCCCAGTACGAGCAGTACTTC
size: .
V: TRBV7-2
length: 14
J: TRBJ2-7
D: .

CDR3: CASSDFPSGQSQAHTF
DNA: TGTGCCAGCAGTGATTTTCCGTCGGGACAGAGTCAAGCCCACACCTTC
size: .
V: TRBV2
length: 16
J: TRBJ1-2
D: TRBD1

CDR3: CASKREGYGYTF
DNA: TGTGCCAGCAAAAGGGAGGGCTATGGCTACACCTTC
size: few
V: TRBV27
length: 12
J: TRBJ1-2
D: .

CDR3: CASSPTTRRSETQYF
DNA: TGTGCCAGCAGCCCAACCACTAGGAGATCAGAGACCCAGTACTTC
size: .
V: TRBV5-6
length: 15
J: TRBJ2-5
D: .

CDR3: CASSFETQYF
DNA: TGTGCCAGCAGCTTTGAAACCCAGTACTTC
size: .
V: TRBV7-9
length: 10
J: TRBJ2-5
D: .

CDR3: CASSAGQVGTGELFF
DNA: TGTGCCAGCAGCGCAGGACAGGTTGGCACCGGGGAGCTGTTTTTT
size: .
V: TRBV5-4
length: 15
J: TRBJ2-2
D: TRBD1

CDR3: CASSQFGREKTQYF
DNA: TGTGCCAGCAGCCAATTCGGGCGCGAGAAGACCCAGTACTTC
size: .
V: TRBV11-1
length: 14
J: TRBJ2-5
D: .

CDR3: CASSGDRLGNTEAFF
DNA: TGTGCCAGCAGCGGGGACAGGCTGGGCAACACTGAAGCTTTCTTT
size: .
V: TRBV5-6
length: 15
J: TRBJ1-1
D: TRBD1

CDR3: CASSLGWGDSGSGYNEQFF
DNA: TGTGCCAGCAGCTTAGGATGGGGGGATAGCGGGAGCGGGTACAATGAGCAGTTCTTC
size: .
V: TRBV11-3
length: 19
J: TRBJ2-1
D: TRBD2

CDR3: CASSTHTEGTQYF
DNA: TGTGCCAGCAGTACCCACACAGAAGGGACCCAGTACTTC
size: .
V: TRBV6-4
length: 13
J: TRBJ2-5
D: .

CDR3: CASSQEALGYEQYF
DNA: TGCGCCAGCAGCCAAGAAGCCCTGGGCTACGAGCAGTACTTC
size: .
V: TRBV4-1
length: 14
J: TRBJ2-7
D: .

CDR3: CASSFRSSNTEAFF
DNA: TGTGCCAGCAGCTTCCGATCCTCGAACACTGAAGCTTTCTTT
size: .
V: TRBV5-8
length: 14
J: TRBJ1-1
D: .

CDR3: CATPNYGYTF
DNA: TGCGCCACCCCGAACTATGGCTACACCTTC
size: few
V: TRBV10-1
length: 10
J: TRBJ1-2
D: .

CDR3: CASSYEGQPQHF
DNA: TGTGCCAGCAGTTACGAGGGTCAGCCCCAGCATTTT
size: .
V: TRBV6-6
length: 12
J: TRBJ1-5
D: .

CDR3: CASSSTTGLTPLDTQYF
DNA: TGTGCCAGCAGTTCAACCACAGGGTTAACTCCCCTGGATACGCAGTATTTT
size: .
V: TRBV28
length: 17
J: TRBJ2-3
D: .

CDR3: CASSFSSGNTIYF
DNA: TGTGCCAGCAGCTTTAGCTCTGGAAACACCATATATTTT
size: few
V: TRBV5-8
length: 13
J: TRBJ1-3
D: .

CDR3: CASSEAEGMGTEAFF
DNA: TGTGCCAGCAGTGAAGCAGAAGGGATGGGCACTGAAGCTTTCTTT
size: few
V: TRBV6-1
length: 15
J: TRBJ1-1
D: .